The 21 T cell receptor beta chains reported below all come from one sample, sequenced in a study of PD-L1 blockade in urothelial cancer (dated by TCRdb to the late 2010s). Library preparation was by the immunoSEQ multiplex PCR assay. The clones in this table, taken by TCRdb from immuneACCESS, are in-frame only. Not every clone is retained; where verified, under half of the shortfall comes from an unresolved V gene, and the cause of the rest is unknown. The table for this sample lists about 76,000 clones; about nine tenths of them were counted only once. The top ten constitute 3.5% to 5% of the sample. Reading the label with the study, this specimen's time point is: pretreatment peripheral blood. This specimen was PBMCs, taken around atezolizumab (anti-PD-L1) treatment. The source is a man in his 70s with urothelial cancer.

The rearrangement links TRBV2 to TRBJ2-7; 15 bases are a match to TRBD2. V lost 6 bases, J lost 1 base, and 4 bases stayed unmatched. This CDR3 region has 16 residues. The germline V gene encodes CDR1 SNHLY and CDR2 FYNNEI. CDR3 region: CASRFGTSGRSYEQYF. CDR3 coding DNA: TGTGCCAGCAGGTTCGGGACTAGCGGGAGGTCCTACGAGCAGTACTTC.

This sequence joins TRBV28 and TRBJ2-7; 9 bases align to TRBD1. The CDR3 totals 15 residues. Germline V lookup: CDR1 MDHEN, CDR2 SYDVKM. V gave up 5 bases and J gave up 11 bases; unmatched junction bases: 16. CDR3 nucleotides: TGTGCCAGCAGTACTACAGGGGGCGGTAGGCGCGGCGAGTACTTC. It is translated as CASSTTGGGRRGEYF.

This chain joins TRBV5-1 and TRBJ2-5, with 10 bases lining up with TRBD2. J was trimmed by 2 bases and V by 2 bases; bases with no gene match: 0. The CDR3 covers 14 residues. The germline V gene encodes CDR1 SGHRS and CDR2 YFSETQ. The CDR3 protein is CASSLLAGQETQYF. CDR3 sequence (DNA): TGCGCCAGCAGCTTACTAGCGGGACAAGAGACCCAGTACTTC.

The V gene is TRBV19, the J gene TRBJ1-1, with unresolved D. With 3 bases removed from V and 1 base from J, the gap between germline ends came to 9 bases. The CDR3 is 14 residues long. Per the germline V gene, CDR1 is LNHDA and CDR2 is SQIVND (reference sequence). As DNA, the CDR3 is TGTGCCAGTAGTATTATCTCGGGGAACACTGAAGCTTTCTTT. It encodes CASSIISGNTEAFF.

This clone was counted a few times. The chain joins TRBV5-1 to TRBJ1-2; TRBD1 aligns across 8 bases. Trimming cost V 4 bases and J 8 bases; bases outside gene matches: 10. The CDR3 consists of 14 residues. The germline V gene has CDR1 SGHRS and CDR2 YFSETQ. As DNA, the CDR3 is TGCGCCAGCAGCCCGACAGGGGAGTCGTGGGGCTACACCTTC. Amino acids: CASSPTGESWGYTF.

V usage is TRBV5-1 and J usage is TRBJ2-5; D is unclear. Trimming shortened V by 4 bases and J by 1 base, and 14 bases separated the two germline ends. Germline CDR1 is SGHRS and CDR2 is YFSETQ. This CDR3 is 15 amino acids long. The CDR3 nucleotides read TGCGCCAGCAGCCATTACAGATCTCCCCAAGAGACCCAGTACTTC. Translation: CASSHYRSPQETQYF.

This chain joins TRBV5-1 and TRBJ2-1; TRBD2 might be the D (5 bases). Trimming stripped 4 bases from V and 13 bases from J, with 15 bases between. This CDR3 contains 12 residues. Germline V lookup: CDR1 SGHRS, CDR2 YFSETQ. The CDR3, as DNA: TGCGCCAGCAGCGCGGACTCTCGAATACAGTTCTTC. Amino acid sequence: CASSADSRIQFF.

The CDR3 DNA follows: TGTGCCAGCAGCCAACGGACAGGGGCAAACACTGAAGCTTTCTTT. Amino acid sequence: CASSQRTGANTEAFF. V is TRBV14 and J is TRBJ1-1, with TRBD1 identical over 9 bases. The CDR3 contains 15 residues. From germline, CDR1 is SGHDN and CDR2 FVKESK. Trimming cost V 2 bases and J 2 bases; bases outside gene matches: 3.

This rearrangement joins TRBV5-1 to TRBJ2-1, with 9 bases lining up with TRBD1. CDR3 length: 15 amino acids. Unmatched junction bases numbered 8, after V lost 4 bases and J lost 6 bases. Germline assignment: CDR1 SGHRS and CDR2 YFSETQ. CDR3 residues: CASSLGTGNFNEQFF. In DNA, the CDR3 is TGCGCCAGCAGCCTCGGGACAGGGAATTTCAATGAGCAGTTCTTC.

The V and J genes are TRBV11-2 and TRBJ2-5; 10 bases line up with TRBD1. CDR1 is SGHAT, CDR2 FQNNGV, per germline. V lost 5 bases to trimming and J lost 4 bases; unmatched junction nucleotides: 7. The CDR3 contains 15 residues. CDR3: CASSTDRGHGETQYF. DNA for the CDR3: TGTGCCAGCAGCACCGACAGGGGGCACGGAGAGACCCAGTACTTC.

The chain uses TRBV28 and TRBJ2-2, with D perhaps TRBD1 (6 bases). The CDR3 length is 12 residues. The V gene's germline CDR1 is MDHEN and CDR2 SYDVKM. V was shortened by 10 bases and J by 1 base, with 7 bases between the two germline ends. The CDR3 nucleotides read TGTGCCACGACAGGGAACACCGGGGAGCTGTTTTTT. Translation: CATTGNTGELFF.

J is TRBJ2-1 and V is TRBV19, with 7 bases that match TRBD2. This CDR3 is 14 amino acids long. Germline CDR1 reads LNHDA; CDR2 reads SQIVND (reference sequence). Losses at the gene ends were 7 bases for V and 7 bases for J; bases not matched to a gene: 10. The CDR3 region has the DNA TGTGCCAGTATGCGGGAGCACCGGCCAAATGAGCAGTTCTTC. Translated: CASMREHRPNEQFF.

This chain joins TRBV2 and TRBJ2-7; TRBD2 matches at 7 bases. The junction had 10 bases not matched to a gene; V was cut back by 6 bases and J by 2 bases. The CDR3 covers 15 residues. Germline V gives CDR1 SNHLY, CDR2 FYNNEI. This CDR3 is CASRETSPKTYEQYF. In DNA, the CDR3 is TGTGCCAGCAGGGAGACTAGCCCAAAAACCTACGAGCAGTACTTC. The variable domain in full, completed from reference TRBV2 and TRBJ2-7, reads EPEVTQTPSHQVTQMGQEVILRCVPISNHLYFYWYRQILGQKVEFLVSFYNNEISEKSEIFDDQFSVERPDGSNFTLKIRSTKLEDSAMYFCASRETSPKTYEQYFGPGTRLTVT.

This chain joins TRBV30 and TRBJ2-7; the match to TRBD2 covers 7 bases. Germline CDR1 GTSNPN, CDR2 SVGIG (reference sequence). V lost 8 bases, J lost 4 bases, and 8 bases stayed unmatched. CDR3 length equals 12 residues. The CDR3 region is CASRDYSYEQYF. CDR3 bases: TGTGCCAGCCGGGACTATTCTTACGAGCAGTACTTC.

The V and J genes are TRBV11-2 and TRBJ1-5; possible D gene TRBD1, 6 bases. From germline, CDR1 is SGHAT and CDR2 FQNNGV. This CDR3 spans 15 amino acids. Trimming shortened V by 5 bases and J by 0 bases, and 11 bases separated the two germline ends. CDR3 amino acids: CASSRQENSNQPQHF. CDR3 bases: TGTGCCAGCAGCAGACAGGAGAATAGCAATCAGCCCCAGCATTTT.

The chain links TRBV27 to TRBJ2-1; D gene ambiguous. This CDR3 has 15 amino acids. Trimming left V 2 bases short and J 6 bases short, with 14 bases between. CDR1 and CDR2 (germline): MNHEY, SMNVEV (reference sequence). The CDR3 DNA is TGTGCCAGCAGTTTAGTTTTTCCAGGCACCAATGAGCAGTTCTTC. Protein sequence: CASSLVFPGTNEQFF.

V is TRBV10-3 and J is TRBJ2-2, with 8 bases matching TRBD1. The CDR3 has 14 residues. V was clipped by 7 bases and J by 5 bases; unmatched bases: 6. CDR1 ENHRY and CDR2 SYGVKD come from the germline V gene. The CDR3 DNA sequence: TGTGCCATCAAAGGACAGGGTGTGACCGGGGAGCTGTTTTTT. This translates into CAIKGQGVTGELFF.

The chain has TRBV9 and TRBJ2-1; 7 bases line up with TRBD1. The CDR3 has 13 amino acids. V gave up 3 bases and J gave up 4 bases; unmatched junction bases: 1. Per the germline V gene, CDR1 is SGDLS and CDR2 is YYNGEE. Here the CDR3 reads CASSEQGYNEQFF. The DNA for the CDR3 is TGTGCCAGCAGCGAACAGGGGTACAATGAGCAGTTCTTC. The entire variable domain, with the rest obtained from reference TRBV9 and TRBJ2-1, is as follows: DSGVTQTPKHLITATGQRVTLRCSPRSGDLSVYWYQQSLDQGLQFLIQYYNGEERAKGNILERFSAQQFPDLHSELNLSSLELGDSALYFCASSEQGYNEQFFGPGTRLTVL.

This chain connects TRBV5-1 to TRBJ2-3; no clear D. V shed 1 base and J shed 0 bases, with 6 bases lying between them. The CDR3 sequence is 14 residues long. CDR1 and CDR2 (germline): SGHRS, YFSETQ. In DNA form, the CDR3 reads TGCGCCAGCAGCTTGCCAATTAGCACAGATACGCAGTATTTT. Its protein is CASSLPISTDTQYF.

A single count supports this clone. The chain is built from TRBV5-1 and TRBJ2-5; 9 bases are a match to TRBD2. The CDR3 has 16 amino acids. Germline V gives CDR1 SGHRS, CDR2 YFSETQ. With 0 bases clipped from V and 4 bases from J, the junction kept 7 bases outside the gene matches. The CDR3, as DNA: TGCGCCAGCAGCTTGGTTAACCTAGCGGGGAGAGAGACCCAGTACTTC. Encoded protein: CASSLVNLAGRETQYF.

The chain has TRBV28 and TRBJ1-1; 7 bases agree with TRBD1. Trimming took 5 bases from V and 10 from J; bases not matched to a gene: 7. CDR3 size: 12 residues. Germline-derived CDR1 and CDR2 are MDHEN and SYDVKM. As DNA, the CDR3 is TGTGCCAGCAGTCTAAGGGCAGGGGGAGCTTTCTTT. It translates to CASSLRAGGAFF. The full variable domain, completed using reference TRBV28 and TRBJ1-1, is DVKVTQSSRYLVKRTGEKVFLECVQDMDHENMFWYRQDPGLGLRLIYFSYDVKMKEKGDIPEGYSVSREKKERFSLILESASTNQTSMYLCASSLRAGGAFFGQGTRLTVV.